This T cell receptor (beta chain) emerged from a study of blood T cell repertoires in COVID-19. About the study: The study drew acute and convalescent COVID-19 samples from the United States, Italy and Spain. Sources were T cells, B-cell-depleted T cells, or PBMCs; the material itself was cDNA or gDNA.

With V trimmed by 7 bases and J by 8 bases, 11 bases remained unmatched. Per the germline V gene, CDR1 is GTSNPN and CDR2 is SVGIG (reference sequence). The CDR3 covers 14 residues. In the authors' methods: Reference gene primer amplification yielded estimated nucleated cell counts. TCRdb keeps only in-frame clones here, not all; method: immunoSEQ multiplex PCR. The V and J calls and clone size are taken from that table; D and trimming were inferred from the DNA. The sample carries about 50,000 clones, about 83% recorded once. This TCR was recovered from a woman in her sixties with acute or convalescent COVID-19. The chain combines TRBV30 with TRBJ1-6; 7 bases agree with TRBD1. Sequences were obtained from peripheral blood. The DNA for the CDR3 is TGTGCCTCCCAACGGGGACAGCAATATTCACCCCTCCACTTT. This translates into CASQRGQQYSPLHF.